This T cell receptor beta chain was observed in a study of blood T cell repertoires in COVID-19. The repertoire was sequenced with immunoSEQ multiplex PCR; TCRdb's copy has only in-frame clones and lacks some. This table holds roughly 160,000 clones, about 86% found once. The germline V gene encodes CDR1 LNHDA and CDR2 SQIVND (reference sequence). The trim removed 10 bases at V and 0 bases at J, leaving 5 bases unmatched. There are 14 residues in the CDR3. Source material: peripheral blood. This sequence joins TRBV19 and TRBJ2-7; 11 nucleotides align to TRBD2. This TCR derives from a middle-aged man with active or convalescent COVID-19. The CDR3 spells CATGTSGSSYEQYF. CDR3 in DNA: TGTGCCACCGGGACTAGCGGTAGCTCCTACGAGCAGTACTTC. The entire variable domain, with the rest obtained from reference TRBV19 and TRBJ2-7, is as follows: DGGITQSPKYLFRKEGQNVTLSCEQNLNHDAMYWYRQDPGQGLRLIYYSQIVNDFQKGDIAEGYSVSREKKESFPLTVTSAQKNPTAFYLCATGTSGSSYEQYFGPGTRLTVT.